This passage covers 28 T cell receptor beta chains from one sample sequenced in a study of CD8 T cells in ankylosing spondylitis. One entry per CDR3 protein, called by TCRdb with MiXCR from the 5' RACE reads. The table records under 150,000 distinct CDR3 sequences, around 15% of them present only once. Sequencing used blood, either unsorted or a sorted T cell fraction (not recorded which). These TCRs come from a female donor with ankylosing spondylitis or in good health (not recorded which).

The V and J genes are TRBV12-3 or TRBV12-4 and TRBJ2-1; 12 nucleotides align to TRBD2. The CDR3 spans 15 residues. V trimming: 6 bases; J trimming: 6 bases; junction bases outside the gene matches: 6. CDR3 residues: CASRTGTSGLNEQFF. Written as DNA, the CDR3 is TGTGCCAGCAGGACCGGGACTAGCGGGCTCAATGAGCAGTTCTTC.

Notes on this clonotype: This sequence may be a read error, since a much larger clone differs from it by one base. The genes are TRBV5-1 and TRBJ2-7; 14 bases align to TRBD2. This CDR3 has 17 amino acids. Germline values: CDR1 SGHRS, CDR2 YFSETQ. The CDR3 DNA sequence: TGCGCCAGCAGCTTGGGGACTAGCGGGAGGACCTCCCACGAGCAGTACTTC. Translating gives CASSLGTSGRTSHEQYF.

This clonotype was recorded a few times. The chain links TRBV20-1 to TRBJ2-7; D possibly corresponds to TRBD2 (6 bases). The CDR3 contains 15 residues. Trimming took off 5 bases at V and 3 bases at J, with 20 bases between the two ends. Per germline, CDR1 DFQATT and CDR2 SNEGSKA (reference sequence). CDR3: CSALPRDSDLYEQYF. The CDR3 nucleotides read TGCAGTGCTTTACCTAGGGACTCCGACCTCTACGAGCAGTACTTC.

The chain is built from TRBV2 and TRBJ1-1; D is unclear. CDR1 is SNHLY and CDR2 is FYNNEI in the germline V gene. The CDR3 loop spans 14 amino acids. V was pared by 3 bases and J by 0 bases, with 8 bases between. The DNA of the CDR3 is TGTGCCAGCAGTGAGCGGCAGATGAACACTGAAGCTTTCTTT. It yields the protein CASSERQMNTEAFF. The whole variable domain, filled in from reference TRBV2 and TRBJ1-1, reads EPEVTQTPSHQVTQMGQEVILRCVPISNHLYFYWYRQILGQKVEFLVSFYNNEISEKSEIFDDQFSVERPDGSNFTLKIRSTKLEDSAMYFCASSERQMNTEAFFGQGTRLTVV.

This clonotype has at least ten counts. The CDR3 reads CATSDSQDTQYF. In nucleotides, the CDR3 is TGTGCCACCAGTGATTCTCAAGATACGCAGTATTTT. The rearrangement links TRBV24-1 to TRBJ2-3; D gene ambiguous. CDR1 and CDR2 from the germline V gene are KGHDR and SFDVKD. Deletions cut 2 bases from V and 5 bases from J, with 4 bases between. The CDR3 is made up of 12 amino acids.

This clonotype turned up a few times. This chain connects TRBV12-3 or TRBV12-4 to TRBJ2-3; 11 bases align to TRBD2. The CDR3 sequence is 16 residues long. V lost 6 bases, J lost 2 bases, and 7 bases stayed unmatched. DNA of the CDR3: TGTGCCAGCAGCCTAGGGACTAGCGGACCCACAGATACGCAGTATTTT. Translation: CASSLGTSGPTDTQYF.

Many counts were recorded for this clonotype. V is TRBV12-3 or TRBV12-4 and J is TRBJ1-1, with a possible D match to TRBD1 (5 bases). This CDR3 contains 13 residues. Trimming left V 5 bases short and J 1 base short, with 8 bases between. CDR3: CASSHRSNTEAFF. For the CDR3, the DNA is TGTGCCAGCAGTCACAGGTCGAACACTGAAGCTTTCTTT.

This clonotype was seen at least ten times. The CDR3, as DNA: TGCAGTGGCCGTGGGGCTAGCGGCCGCACAGATACGCAGTATTTT. As protein: CSGRGASGRTDTQYF. The chain has TRBV20-1 and TRBJ2-3, with TRBD2 matching over 7 bases. Germline lookup yields CDR1 DFQATT and CDR2 SNEGSKA (reference sequence). The J segment lost 1 base and the V segment lost 7 bases, leaving 11 bases of the junction unmatched. The CDR3 is made up of 15 amino acids.

This clonotype was recorded at least ten times. The chain joins TRBV6-2 or TRBV6-3 to TRBJ2-1; 9 nucleotides match TRBD2. V shed 5 bases and J 0 bases; nucleotides not matched to a gene: 11. CDR3 length equals 18 residues. The germline gives CDR1 MNHEY, CDR2 SVGEGT. CDR3 coding DNA: TGTGCCAGCAGTGACGAACTAGCGGGTAGGAGCTCCTACAATGAGCAGTTCTTC. It encodes CASSDELAGRSSYNEQFF.

The table lists this clonotype with a few counts. The chain recombines TRBV24-1 with TRBJ2-1; D is unclear. Germline-derived CDR1 and CDR2 are KGHDR and SFDVKD. Trimming removed 3 bases from V and 6 bases from J, with 17 bases in between. CDR3 length equals 16 residues. CDR3 in DNA: TGTGCCACCAGTGATCAATTCGGGCAGGCTCCCAATGAGCAGTTCTTC. Residues: CATSDQFGQAPNEQFF.

This clonotype was picked up many times. This chain uses TRBV12-3 or TRBV12-4 with TRBJ1-3; D ambiguous. The CDR3 runs 17 residues. V was cut by 6 bases and J by 2 bases, with 20 bases left in between. CDR3 region: CASSLAPPGLAGNTIYF. CDR3 bases: TGTGCCAGCAGCCTAGCTCCTCCGGGTCTTGCTGGAAACACCATATATTTT.

This clonotype was counted at least ten times. The V call is TRBV7-2, the J call TRBJ1-1, with no clear D. V gave up 5 bases and J gave up 6 bases, with 13 bases separating them. Germline CDR1 and CDR2: SGHTA and FQGNSA. The CDR3 sequence is 13 residues long. The CDR3 region has the DNA TGTGCCAGCAGCATAAGCCCATTTGCTGAAGCTTTCTTT. Protein: CASSISPFAEAFF.

At least ten counts were recorded for this clonotype. V and J are TRBV7-2 and TRBJ2-7; no clear D gene. V shed 1 base and J shed 3 bases, with 10 bases lying between them. CDR1 and CDR2 (germline): SGHTA, FQGNSA. This CDR3 contains 14 residues. CDR3 region: CASSLGASYYEQYF. The CDR3 DNA is TGTGCCAGCAGCTTAGGCGCTAGTTACTACGAGCAGTACTTC. Looking up the rest from reference TRBV7-2 and TRBJ2-7 gives the full variable domain: GAGVSQSPSNKVTEKGKDVELRCDPISGHTALYWYRQSLGQGLEFLIYFQGNSAPDKSGLPSDRFSAERTGGSVSTLTIQRTQQEDSAVYLCASSLGASYYEQYFGPGTRLTVT.

Only a few counts were recorded for this clonotype. This chain connects TRBV20-1 to TRBJ2-1; 12 bases line up with TRBD2. The CDR3 sequence is 17 residues long. The V segment lost 3 bases and the J segment 5 bases; nucleotides outside the gene matches: 11. CDR1 is DFQATT, CDR2 SNEGSKA, per germline (reference sequence). The CDR3 spells CSASVLAGGHGDNEQFF. The CDR3 nucleotides read TGCAGTGCTAGTGTACTAGCGGGAGGCCATGGCGACAATGAGCAGTTCTTC.

This clonotype showed up just a few times. The junction does not match germline at one end; this may be a read error. The gene calls are TRBV7-7 and TRBJ2-5; 10 bases are a match to TRBD1. The length of the CDR3 is 15 residues. Germline CDR1 and CDR2: SSHAT and FNYEAQ (reference sequence). DNA for the CDR3: TGTGCTAGCAGCTTTCCGGGACAGGGGACAGAGACCCAGTACTTC. Translation: CASSFPGQGTETQYF. Full variable domain (outside the CDR3, taken from reference TRBV7-7 and TRBJ2-5): GAGVSQSPRYKVTKRGQDVTLRCDPISSHATLYWYQQALGQGPEFLTYFNYEAQPDKSGLPSDRFSAERPEGSISTLTIQRTEQRDSAMYRCASSFPGQGTETQYFGPGTRLLVL.

A few counts support this clonotype. CDR3 in DNA: TGCGCCAGCAGCTTGGAAGGGGGCTCCTACAATGAGCAGTTCTTC. This sequence encodes CASSLEGGSYNEQFF. V usage is TRBV5-1 and J usage is TRBJ2-1, with D tentatively TRBD1 (6 bases). V gave up 0 bases and J gave up 0 bases, with 7 bases separating them. This CDR3 spans 15 amino acids. The V gene's germline CDR1 is SGHRS and CDR2 YFSETQ.

The genes are TRBV7-2 and TRBJ2-7; 7 bases are a match to TRBD2. The V and J ends lost 9 bases and 2 bases, in that order; junction bases with no gene match: 10. Germline V gene lookup returns CDR1 SGHTA and CDR2 FQGNSA. The CDR3 is made up of 14 amino acids. The CDR3 nucleotides read TGTGCCAGTGACCGGGACTACCAAGCCTACGAGCAGTACTTC. Protein: CASDRDYQAYEQYF.

This clonotype was seen only a few times. The genes are TRBV5-1 and TRBJ2-3, with D possibly being TRBD1 (6 bases). Trimming shortened V by 3 bases and J by 1 base, and 9 bases separated the two germline ends. Germline CDR1 and CDR2: SGHRS and YFSETQ. CDR3 length: 14 amino acids. CDR3 bases: TGCGCCAGCAGCTGGGACACGGGCACAGATACGCAGTATTTT. Encoded protein: CASSWDTGTDTQYF.

There are a few counts of this clonotype. This rearrangement joins TRBV20-1 to TRBJ2-1; 10 nucleotides match TRBD2. The CDR3 runs to 15 residues. Germline CDR1 is DFQATT and CDR2 is SNEGSKA (reference sequence). V shed 0 bases, J shed 10 bases, and the junction held 9 bases outside the gene matches. The DNA of the CDR3 is TGCAGTGCTAGAGATCCGCTAGCGGGAGCACGGGAGCAGTTCTTC. This sequence encodes CSARDPLAGAREQFF.

CDR3 amino acids: CASSLASPYNEQFF. The DNA of the CDR3 is TGTGCCAGCAGTTTGGCTAGCCCCTACAATGAGCAGTTCTTC. V and J are TRBV27 and TRBJ2-1; tentatively, D is TRBD2 (5 bases). This CDR3 has 14 amino acids. Trimming took off 3 bases at V and 2 bases at J, with 8 bases between the two ends. Per the germline V gene, CDR1 is MNHEY and CDR2 is SMNVEV (reference sequence).

This rearrangement joins TRBV2 to TRBJ2-7; D remains unclear. Germline V gene lookup returns CDR1 SNHLY and CDR2 FYNNEI. V was pared by 8 bases and J by 6 bases, with 14 bases between. The CDR3 covers 12 residues. DNA for the CDR3: TGTGCCAGCGCCGGAACAGCTCGCGAGCAGTACTTC. Its translation is CASAGTAREQYF.

The table lists this clonotype with many counts. The rearrangement joins TRBV12-3 or TRBV12-4 to TRBJ2-5, with D hard to call. This CDR3 is 11 amino acids long. V was clipped by 5 bases and J by 7 bases, with 8 bases between them. The CDR3 loop is CASSEEVTQYF. Written as DNA, the CDR3 is TGTGCCAGCAGTGAAGAGGTGACCCAGTACTTC.

This chain links TRBV10-2 with TRBJ2-7; no firm D call. Germline V CDR1 and CDR2: WSHSY, SAAADI. Trimming left V 2 bases short and J 2 bases short, with 10 bases between. The CDR3 loop spans 14 amino acids. The CDR3 is CASSEDSPPYEQYF. In DNA, the CDR3 is TGCGCCAGCAGTGAGGACTCACCCCCCTACGAGCAGTACTTC.

This clonotype has more than one count but fewer than ten. The gene calls are TRBV28 and TRBJ2-3; 7 nucleotides match TRBD2. The CDR3 length is 15 residues. Per the germline V gene, CDR1 is MDHEN and CDR2 is SYDVKM. With 6 bases clipped from V and 0 bases from J, the junction kept 6 bases outside the gene matches. The CDR3 sequence: CASSTSGRSTDTQYF. In nucleotides, the CDR3 is TGTGCCAGCAGCACCTCCGGGAGGAGCACAGATACGCAGTATTTT.

This clonotype was observed many times. This chain connects TRBV3-1 to TRBJ2-1; possibly TRBD2 for D (6 bases). V was trimmed by 0 bases and J by 5 bases, leaving 11 bases between them. The CDR3 runs to 15 residues. Germline V gene sequence: CDR1 LGHDT, CDR2 YNNKEL (reference sequence). This CDR3 reads CASSQEGLANNEQFF. DNA of the CDR3: TGTGCCAGCAGCCAAGAGGGGCTAGCGAACAATGAGCAGTTCTTC.

This clonotype was counted only a few times. This CDR3 is CASSLQGTGADTQYF. The CDR3 DNA sequence: TGCGCCAGCAGCTTGCAGGGAACGGGGGCAGATACGCAGTATTTT. This sequence joins TRBV5-1 and TRBJ2-3, with a tentative D call TRBD2 (6 bases). V was cut by 1 base and J by 4 bases, with 13 bases left in between. The CDR3 extends over 15 amino acids. Germline V gives CDR1 SGHRS, CDR2 YFSETQ.

The rearrangement joins TRBV12-3 or TRBV12-4 to TRBJ2-3, with 12 nucleotides matching TRBD2. V gave up 5 bases and J gave up 0 bases; unmatched junction bases: 12. There are 19 residues in the CDR3. In DNA, the CDR3 is TGTGCCAGCAGTACCACTCTAGCGGGGGGGGCTACTAGCACAGATACGCAGTATTTT. This codes for CASSTTLAGGATSTDTQYF.

This clonotype showed up just a few times. The chain uses TRBV5-4 and TRBJ2-2; D uncertain. The CDR3 sequence is 16 residues long. Trimming stripped 0 bases from V and 1 base from J, with 10 bases between. Germline CDR1 SGHNT, CDR2 YYREEE (reference sequence). The CDR3 protein is CASSLVPTWNTGELFF. The CDR3 region has the DNA TGTGCCAGCAGCTTGGTACCCACCTGGAACACCGGGGAGCTGTTTTTT.